This passage covers 5 T cell receptor beta chains from one sample sequenced in a study of identical twins. From the 5' RACE reads, TCRdb called clonotypes with MiXCR, one entry per CDR3 protein. This table holds hundreds of thousands of distinct CDR3 sequences, about 7% found once. The sample also formed part of further work on yellow fever vaccine responses in identical twins.

The sequencing input was PBMCs. The receptor set was obtained from a woman aged 18-29 years in good health.

This clonotype was detected many times. The chain joins TRBV5-1 to TRBJ2-1, with D tentatively TRBD2 (6 bases). V lost 0 bases and J 4 bases, leaving 11 bases between the germline ends. Germline V gene data show CDR1 as SGHRS and CDR2 as YFSETQ. The CDR3 has 15 residues. CDR3 sequence (DNA): TGCGCCAGCAGCTTGGAGACTAGTATTTACAATGAGCAGTTCTTC. Encoded protein: CASSLETSIYNEQFF.

This clonotype was counted ten times or more. This chain connects TRBV24-1 to TRBJ2-1; D is unresolved. CDR1 is KGHDR, CDR2 SFDVKD, per germline. The CDR3 runs to 15 residues. Trimming cost V 0 bases and J 4 bases, with 9 bases left between them. The CDR3 sequence: CATSDLQFSYNEQFF. CDR3 bases: TGTGCCACCAGTGATTTGCAGTTCTCGTACAATGAGCAGTTCTTC.

This clonotype appeared many times. The chain couples TRBV12-3 or TRBV12-4 to TRBJ2-1, with 7 bases fitting TRBD2. The trim removed 6 bases at V and 7 bases at J, leaving 6 bases unmatched. The CDR3 loop spans 13 amino acids. The CDR3 bases are TGTGCCAGCAGGGACGGACTAGTTAATGAGCAGTTCTTC. Amino acid sequence: CASRDGLVNEQFF.

The V call is TRBV28, the J call TRBJ2-3; D remains unclear. Trimming removed 5 bases at V and 1 base at J, with 16 bases between. Germline V gene sequence: CDR1 MDHEN, CDR2 SYDVKM. The CDR3 spans 16 residues. CDR3 loop: CASSVMVGGGTDTQYF. The CDR3 nucleotides read TGTGCCAGCAGTGTAATGGTTGGCGGAGGCACAGATACGCAGTATTTT.

The rearrangement links TRBV6-5 to TRBJ1-4; a weak D match, TRBD1 (5 bases). This CDR3 is 15 amino acids long. Looked up from germline, CDR1 is MNHEY and CDR2 is SVGAGI. V was clipped by 2 bases and J by 5 bases, with 12 bases between them. CDR3 DNA: TGTGCCAGCAGTTACGGGGGGAAGGCCAATGAAAAACTGTTTTTT. Its protein is CASSYGGKANEKLFF.